A selection of T cell receptor beta chains follows, all from one sample in a study of CXCR3-negative and CXCR3-positive naive CD8 T cells. TCRdb reanalyzed the 5' RACE reads and collapses them to one entry per CDR3 protein, without DNA. The sample includes some 130,000 distinct CDR3 sequences. Sequencing was carried out using naive CXCR3- CD8+ T cells from blood. The receptor source for this set is a human donor in good health. Some clones in this sample may be carry-over from other donors' samples. The CDR3 runs from the conserved cysteine through the conserved F or W. Fields, in order: clone size, V gene, J gene, CDR3 protein. Rows may omit the clone size; those that give it use once, few, many or a size class.

abundance: NA
v_gene: TRBV27
j_gene: TRBJ2-1
CDR3aa: CASSITKRGHNEQFF

abundance: NA
v_gene: TRBV5-1
j_gene: TRBJ2-5
CDR3aa: CASSLGGGRETQYF

abundance: NA
v_gene: TRBV21-1
j_gene: TRBJ2-6
CDR3aa: CASLRKAGANVLTF

abundance: NA
v_gene: TRBV5-4
j_gene: TRBJ2-3
CDR3aa: CASSFKGTDTQYF

abundance: NA
v_gene: TRBV5-1
j_gene: TRBJ1-5
CDR3aa: CASRRPGQTTDQPQHF

abundance: NA
v_gene: TRBV10-3
j_gene: TRBJ2-5
CDR3aa: CAISDLGQGTQYF

abundance: NA
v_gene: TRBV11-3
j_gene: TRBJ2-1
CDR3aa: CASSLGGMPNEQFF

abundance: NA
v_gene: TRBV9
j_gene: TRBJ2-5
CDR3aa: CASSVARGQETQYF

abundance: NA
v_gene: TRBV5-1
j_gene: TRBJ2-1
CDR3aa: CASSPRTSGEGYNEQFF

abundance: NA
v_gene: TRBV5-1
j_gene: TRBJ2-3
CDR3aa: CASSFNLDAEGFWTDTQYF

abundance: NA
v_gene: TRBV19
j_gene: TRBJ2-1
CDR3aa: CASATGVIYNEQFF

abundance: NA
v_gene: TRBV5-4
j_gene: TRBJ2-5
CDR3aa: CASSGDREVQETQYF

abundance: NA
v_gene: TRBV7-8
j_gene: TRBJ2-5
CDR3aa: CASSLAEFQETQYF

abundance: NA
v_gene: TRBV29-1
j_gene: TRBJ1-2
CDR3aa: CSVVLQGGNYGYTF

abundance: NA
v_gene: TRBV29-1
j_gene: TRBJ2-1
CDR3aa: CGVEERSGVYNEQFF

abundance: NA
v_gene: TRBV20-1
j_gene: TRBJ2-7
CDR3aa: CSALRDLAGDEQYF

abundance: NA
v_gene: TRBV9
j_gene: TRBJ1-1
CDR3aa: CASSVGILNTEAFF

abundance: NA
v_gene: TRBV25-1
j_gene: TRBJ1-1
CDR3aa: CASSESLSGVVETEAFF

abundance: NA
v_gene: TRBV28
j_gene: TRBJ2-3
CDR3aa: CASSFRTASTDTQYF

abundance: NA
v_gene: TRBV29-1
j_gene: TRBJ2-7
CDR3aa: CSARTGNSDEQYF

abundance: NA
v_gene: TRBV5-5
j_gene: TRBJ2-2
CDR3aa: CASSPIGAPDTGELFF

abundance: NA
v_gene: TRBV12-3/TRBV12-4
j_gene: TRBJ1-1
CDR3aa: CARSPWDTEAFF

abundance: NA
v_gene: TRBV29-1
j_gene: TRBJ1-1
CDR3aa: CSVAPPPPTEAFF

abundance: NA
v_gene: TRBV10-3
j_gene: TRBJ2-7
CDR3aa: CAISEWEGYEQYF

abundance: NA
v_gene: TRBV19
j_gene: TRBJ1-1
CDR3aa: CASSFHDPSGTEAFF

abundance: NA
v_gene: TRBV29-1
j_gene: TRBJ1-2
CDR3aa: CSVAGGEDGYTF

abundance: NA
v_gene: TRBV4-3
j_gene: TRBJ1-1
CDR3aa: CASSQEKGMNTEAFF

abundance: NA
v_gene: TRBV20-1
j_gene: TRBJ2-1
CDR3aa: CSARGSGLEQFF

abundance: NA
v_gene: TRBV4-2
j_gene: TRBJ1-3
CDR3aa: CASSQDSVRGSGNTIYF

abundance: NA
v_gene: TRBV5-1
j_gene: TRBJ2-1
CDR3aa: CASSHISDSYNEQFF

abundance: NA
v_gene: TRBV7-2
j_gene: TRBJ2-3
CDR3aa: CASSLSSGGFTDTQYF

abundance: NA
v_gene: TRBV6-5
j_gene: TRBJ2-1
CDR3aa: CASSPFRLNEQFF

abundance: NA
v_gene: TRBV7-9
j_gene: TRBJ2-3
CDR3aa: CASSSTGAPGDTQYF

abundance: NA
v_gene: TRBV15
j_gene: TRBJ1-5
CDR3aa: CATSRDKGPNQPQHF

abundance: NA
v_gene: TRBV5-1
j_gene: TRBJ2-7
CDR3aa: CASLGPLFSYERYF

abundance: NA
v_gene: TRBV15
j_gene: TRBJ2-3
CDR3aa: CATSSHRVYTDTQYF

abundance: NA
v_gene: TRBV5-1
j_gene: TRBJ2-7
CDR3aa: CASSHLSQGSYEQYF

abundance: NA
v_gene: TRBV7-9
j_gene: TRBJ2-2
CDR3aa: CASRTGATGELFF

abundance: NA
v_gene: TRBV29-1
j_gene: TRBJ2-7
CDR3aa: CSVGGLREQYF

abundance: NA
v_gene: TRBV29-1
j_gene: TRBJ2-7
CDR3aa: CSVTLAGVYEQYF

abundance: medium-sized
v_gene: TRBV6-4
j_gene: TRBJ2-1
CDR3aa: CASSVSSEYNEQFF

abundance: NA
v_gene: TRBV28
j_gene: TRBJ2-7
CDR3aa: CASSLVGSEYEQYF

abundance: NA
v_gene: TRBV7-9
j_gene: TRBJ2-1
CDR3aa: CASSFTPGLAVTSSSYNEQFF

abundance: NA
v_gene: TRBV7-9
j_gene: TRBJ2-7
CDR3aa: CASSFFIGQANFSYEQYF

abundance: NA
v_gene: TRBV29-1
j_gene: TRBJ1-1
CDR3aa: CSVATSGRRANTEAFF

abundance: NA
v_gene: TRBV6-2/TRBV6-3
j_gene: TRBJ1-1
CDR3aa: CASTQPLRGSKDTEAFF

abundance: NA
v_gene: TRBV5-6
j_gene: TRBJ2-7
CDR3aa: CASSLVDRSSYEQYF

abundance: NA
v_gene: TRBV28
j_gene: TRBJ1-5
CDR3aa: CASSLMGSNQPQHF

abundance: NA
v_gene: TRBV29-1
j_gene: TRBJ2-7
CDR3aa: CSVRPVAGDLYEQYF